Sequencing of this T cell receptor beta chain was carried out in a study of T cell repertoires in cytomegalovirus infection. Study-wide background: Through public TCR beta signatures, both CMV infection and matching HLA type were indicated. Study results and limitations: Identification of carriers of CMV plus the relevant HLA was achieved through cumulative public TCR beta family frequency. Clonotypes of TCR beta that were HLA-C-restricted and CMV-specific dominated the ex vivo response.

Each CDR3 protein gets one entry after TCRdb re-called the reads with MiXCR. The sample yields fewer than 350,000 distinct CDR3 sequences, under 20% seen once. Notes on this clonotype: Its specificity is unknown.

The CDR3 contains 13 residues. V lost 3 bases, J lost 8 bases, and 13 bases lay in between. The chain couples TRBV12-3 or TRBV12-4 to TRBJ1-2; D is ambiguous. Specimen: PBMCs. The receptor was derived from a human donor in good health (CMV status not recorded). Some clones in this sample may be carry-over from other donors' samples. CDR3 nucleotide sequence: TGTGCCAGCAGTTTTGGCCCCCTCAAGGGCTACACCTTC. Amino acids: CASSFGPLKGYTF.